The text below deals with one T cell receptor beta chain. Its antigen remains unidentified. Base qualities are not recorded, but no much larger clone differs from it by a single base. Using the deep immunoSEQ assay, TCR CDR3 regions were amplified from genomic DNA by multiplex PCR. Genomic DNA extracted from each cell subset was distributed evenly over all wells of several immunoSEQ 96-well plates, and each plate served as one replicate. For sorted subsets, roughly 0.2 ug genomic DNA, equal to tens of thousands of T cell genomes, was loaded into each replicate PCR. Purified libraries were quantified with a Qubit 3.0 fluorometer, sized on a Bioanalyzer 2100, and re-quantified with the KAPA Library Quantification kit. Every immunoSEQ 96-well plate was sequenced on a dedicated single-read 150-cycle Illumina NextSeq 550 flow cell. As for the original processing: Because the immunoSEQ output included only junctional sequences and no quality scores, the filtering could not be the same as the filtering used for full-length reads. To assign V/J genes and CDR3, sequences were annotated using PyIR, a Python wrapper for IgBLAST v1.9, with IMGT germline references. Reads were filtered out if the reads had weak V/J assignments (E-value above 1e-6), no CDR3, stop codons, out-of-frame junctions, or ambiguous translated residues. V3J clonotypes were defined by identical inferred V gene, J gene, and CDR3 amino acid sequence. Percentage overlap between repertoires was computed as shared unique clonotypes divided by the size of the smaller repertoire. Richness of each repertoire was evaluated using RTK rarefaction, the Chao1 estimator, and Recon v2.1 estimates of unobserved clonotypes. OLGA was used to compute generation probabilities for all TCRbeta clonotypes that the gDNA method yielded from a handful of donors. TCRdb limited this immuneACCESS table to in-frame rearrangements with V and J called. A share of clones is missing; checked studies link under half to unresolved V genes, and the rest is unexplained. V, J and clone size reflect that table, while D and trimming were determined from the DNA. The sample table holds 760,000 or so clones, of which roughly 96% were seen once. Jointly, the top ten make up less than 0.3% of the sample.

This sample is part of a study of shared clonotypes between healthy human individuals (dated by TCRdb to the early 2020s). About the full investigation: The cohort included three men and a couple of women between 18 and 49 years of age. For each donor, CD4 naive and CD4 memory were each run on three plates, CD8 naive on two plates, and CD8 memory on one plate. To estimate repertoire size and how much clonotypes are shared between individuals, the study performed deep sequencing of blood TCR repertoires from 4 to 6 healthy adults. Libraries were prepared and TCR repertoires were sequenced by different laboratories using diverse techniques, in order to increase sequencing depth and limit assay-specific biases. Each donor's leukapheresis produced roughly between about 0.8 and 10 billion PBMCs. What the study reported, not specific to this receptor: Even with the large sequencing depth, rarefaction of the sorted-subset datasets indicated that sequencing was incomplete. Based on pairwise subsampling, the degree of clonotype sharing among donors was expected to be affected by sequencing depth. Across four donors, roughly 5% of naive CD4, roughly 3.5% of naive CD8, 2% to 2.5% of memory CD4, and approximately 0.42% of memory CD8 clonotypes were shared. Sampling was limited to blood, and TCR repertoires in tissue likely differ from TCR repertoires in blood. The genetic and exposure-history diversity represented was limited by the small number of donors. Naive subsets generally had larger estimated clonotype richness than memory subsets did. Compared with non-shared clonotypes, the clonotypes found in all four sorted-subset donors had higher generation probabilities.

The V end loses 5 bases and the J end loses 5 bases, and a stretch of 11 bases separates them. CDR1 and CDR2 (SGHNT, YYREEE) derive from the germline V gene (reference sequence). Including cysteine and phenylalanine, the CDR3 has 12 amino acids. Just the 36-base CDR3 DNA is kept, in frame starting at base 1. CD8 naive samples consisted of CD45RO-negative cells that were positively selected for CCR7, yielding a CD45RA+CCR7+ population without TemRA cells. The donors were healthy, HIV-negative adults who had no recently reported acute infections or vaccinations. Every donor was a Caucasian adult living in Nashville, Tennessee, USA. Blood was obtained by leukapheresis, after which PBMCs were separated by Ficoll-Histopaque density gradient centrifugation and cryopreserved in liquid nitrogen vapor phase. Purity and quantity of every magnetically sorted T cell population were checked by analytical flow cytometry. Genomic DNA was isolated from each sorted fraction and quantified by UV absorbance on a Nanodrop 2000c.

This receptor was identified in a man younger than 45 in good health. The chain is assembled from TRBV5-4 and TRBJ2-7, and possibly TRBD1, on 5 matching bases. The specimen was naive CD8+ T cells sorted from blood. The cell subset or site label on this specimen signifies: CD45RA+CCR7+. The DNA is TGTGCCAGCAGTTTAGACAGCAACGAGCAGTACTTC. Its protein is CASSLDSNEQYF.